The sequence of this T cell receptor beta chain was determined in a study of siplizumab effects on memory and regulatory T cells. Findings and caveats of the study: A major contribution to the alloresponse seemed to be made by naive T cells, which seemed more diverse than memory cells.

Per the germline V gene, CDR1 is MNHNS and CDR2 is SASEGT. Trimming cost V 6 bases and J 4 bases; bases outside gene matches: 7. The CDR3 sequence is 14 residues long. Method: immunoSEQ multiplex PCR; TCRdb's copy keeps in-frame clones and lacks some. The sample records around 100,000 clones, roughly 94% being singletons. Concerning this clone itself: Its antigen is currently unknown.

The TCR originated in a human donor in good health. The source material was Tregs sorted from blood. The rearrangement uses TRBV6-1 and TRBJ2-7; the match to TRBD2 covers 9 bases. CDR3 bases: TGTGCCAGCAGAGTATCTCTAGCGGGATACGAGCAGTACTTC. Protein sequence: CASRVSLAGYEQYF.